Below, one TCR beta chain is given with its context. The data were obtained in a study of blood T cell repertoires in COVID-19. Study-wide background: Specimens from acute and convalescent COVID-19 originated in the United States, Italy and Spain. Sources were T cells, B-cell-depleted T cells, or PBMCs; the material itself was cDNA or gDNA.

The authors' processing: Estimated nucleated cell counts came from reference gene primer amplification. Data came from immunoSEQ multiplex PCR; TCRdb stores just in-frame clones and leaves some out. V and J calls and clone size are copied from that table; D and trimming were computed from the DNA. The sample has around 250,000 clones; 86% are singletons. The germline V gene encodes CDR1 SGHRS and CDR2 YFSETQ. Losses at the gene ends were 4 bases for V and 7 bases for J; bases not matched to a gene: 7. This CDR3 is 15 amino acids long. The sample consisted of peripheral blood. The clonotype originates from a woman aged 25 to 39 with active or convalescent COVID-19. This rearrangement joins TRBV5-1 to TRBJ1-4, with 10 bases identical to TRBD1. The CDR3 DNA reads TGCGCCAGCAGCAGGGACGGGACAGGGGTTGAAAAACTGTTTTTT. Residues: CASSRDGTGVEKLFF.